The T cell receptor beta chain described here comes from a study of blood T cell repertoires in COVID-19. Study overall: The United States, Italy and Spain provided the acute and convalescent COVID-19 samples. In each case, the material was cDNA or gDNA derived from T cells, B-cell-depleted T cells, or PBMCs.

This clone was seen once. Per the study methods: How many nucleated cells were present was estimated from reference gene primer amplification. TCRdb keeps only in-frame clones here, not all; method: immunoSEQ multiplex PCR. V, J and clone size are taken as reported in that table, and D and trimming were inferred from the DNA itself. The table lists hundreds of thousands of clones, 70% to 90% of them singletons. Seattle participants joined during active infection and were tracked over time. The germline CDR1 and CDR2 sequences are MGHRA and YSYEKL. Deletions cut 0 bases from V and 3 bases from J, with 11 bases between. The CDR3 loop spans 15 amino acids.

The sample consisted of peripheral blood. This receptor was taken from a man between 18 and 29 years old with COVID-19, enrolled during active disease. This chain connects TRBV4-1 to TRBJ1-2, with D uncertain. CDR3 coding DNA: TGCGCCAGCAGCCAAGAGGCCAGTGTATACTATGGCTACACCTTC. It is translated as CASSQEASVYYGYTF.